Described below is a single T cell receptor beta chain sequence and its context. Its antigen remains unknown. This CDR3 has 15 amino acids. V shed 0 bases, J shed 4 bases, and the junction held 5 bases outside the gene matches. Germline lookup yields CDR1 GTSNPN and CDR2 SVGIG (reference sequence). PCR used 60 Vbeta primers and 13 Jbeta primers. Clones were read by immunoSEQ multiplex PCR, and TCRdb kept only the in-frame ones, dropping some. The sample lists fewer than 150,000 clones; 75% were seen once. This specimen belongs to a study of cytomegalovirus exposure and HLA in healthy donors. The overall study: Out of 150 million to 200 million T cells, an earlier analysis found 117 million unique TCR beta sequences in total. Notes on the study in general: For most TCR sequences rarity was the rule, although some public TCRs occurred in many donors. In a later analysis, TCR beta V- and J-gene trimming showed a link to a missense DCLRE1C variant. The classifier, whose performance was assessed in both the original and validation cohorts, reportedly diagnosed cytomegalovirus status with high specificity and sensitivity.

The chain carries TRBV30 and TRBJ2-3; TRBD2 matches at 9 bases. The material sequenced was PBMCs. The origin of this receptor is a man younger than 40 in good health and CMV-seronegative. The CDR3 loop is CAWSVPAGGADTQYF. DNA of the CDR3: TGTGCCTGGAGTGTACCAGCGGGAGGTGCAGATACGCAGTATTTT. Filled out from reference TRBV30 and TRBJ2-3, the complete variable domain reads SQTIHQWPATLVQPVGSPLSLECTVEGTSNPNLYWYRQAAGRGLQLLFYSVGIGQISSEVPQNLSASRPQDRQFILSSKKLLLSDSGFYLCAWSVPAGGADTQYFGPGTRLTVL.